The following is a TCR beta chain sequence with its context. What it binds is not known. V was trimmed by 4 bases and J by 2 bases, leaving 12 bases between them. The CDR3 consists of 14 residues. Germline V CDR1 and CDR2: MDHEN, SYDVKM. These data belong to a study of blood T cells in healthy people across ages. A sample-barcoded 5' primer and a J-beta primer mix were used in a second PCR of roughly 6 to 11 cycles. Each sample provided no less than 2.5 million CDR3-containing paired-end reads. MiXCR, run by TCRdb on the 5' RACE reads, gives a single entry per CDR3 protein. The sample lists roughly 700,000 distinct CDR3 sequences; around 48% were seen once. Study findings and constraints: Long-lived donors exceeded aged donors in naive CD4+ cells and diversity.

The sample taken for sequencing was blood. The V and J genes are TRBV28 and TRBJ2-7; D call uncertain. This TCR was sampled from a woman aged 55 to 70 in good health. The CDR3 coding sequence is TGTGCCAGCAGTTCCCCAACGCGACCCTACGAGCAGTACTTC. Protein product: CASSSPTRPYEQYF. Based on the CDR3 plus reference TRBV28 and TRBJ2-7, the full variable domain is DVKVTQSSRYLVKRTGEKVFLECVQDMDHENMFWYRQDPGLGLRLIYFSYDVKMKEKGDIPEGYSVSREKKERFSLILESASTNQTSMYLCASSSPTRPYEQYFGPGTRLTVT.